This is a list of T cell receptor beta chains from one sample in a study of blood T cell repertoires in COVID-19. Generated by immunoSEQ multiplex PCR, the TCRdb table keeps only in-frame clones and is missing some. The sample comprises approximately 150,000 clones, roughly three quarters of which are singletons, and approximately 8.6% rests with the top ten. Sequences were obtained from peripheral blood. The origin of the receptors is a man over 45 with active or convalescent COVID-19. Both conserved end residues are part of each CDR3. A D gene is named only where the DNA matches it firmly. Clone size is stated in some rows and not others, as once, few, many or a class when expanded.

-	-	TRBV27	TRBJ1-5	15	CASSPGAGGNQPQHF	TGTGCCAGCAGCCCAGGGGCGGGGGGCAATCAGCCCCAGCATTTT
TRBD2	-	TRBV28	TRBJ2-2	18	CASSLVRTLAVNTGELFF	TGTGCCAGCAGTTTGGTGAGGACTCTAGCGGTTAACACCGGGGAGCTGTTTTTT
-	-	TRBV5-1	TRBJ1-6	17	CASSLEQLSSYNSPLHF	TGCGCCAGCAGCTTGGAACAGCTCAGCTCCTATAATTCACCCCTCCACTTT
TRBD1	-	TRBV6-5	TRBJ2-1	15	CASSRLQGAGYEQFF	TGTGCCAGCAGTCGCTTACAGGGGGCCGGATATGAGCAGTTCTTC
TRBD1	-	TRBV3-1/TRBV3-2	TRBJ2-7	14	CASSQDNRGNEQYF	TGTGCCAGCAGCCAAGATAACAGGGGGAACGAGCAGTACTTC
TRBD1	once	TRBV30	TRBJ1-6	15	CAWKDRSGGNSPLHF	TGTGCCTGGAAGGACAGGTCTGGGGGTAATTCACCCCTCCACTTT
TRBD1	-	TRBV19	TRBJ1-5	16	CASRKGGQGSNQPQHF	TGTGCCAGTAGAAAGGGGGGACAGGGATCCAATCAGCCCCAGCATTTT
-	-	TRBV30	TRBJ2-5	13	CAWSQLAQETQYF	TGTGCCTGGAGTCAATTGGCCCAAGAGACCCAGTACTTC
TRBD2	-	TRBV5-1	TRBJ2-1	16	CASSSSGSKPYNEQFF	TGCGCCAGCAGCTCGAGCGGGAGCAAACCCTACAATGAGCAGTTCTTC
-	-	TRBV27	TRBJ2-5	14	CASSLLGGEETQYF	TGTGCCAGCAGTTTATTAGGAGGGGAAGAGACCCAGTACTTC
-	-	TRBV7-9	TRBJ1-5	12	CASSLVDQPQHF	TGTGCCAGCAGCTTAGTAGATCAGCCCCAGCATTTT
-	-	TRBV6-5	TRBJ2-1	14	CASSPGSAVNEQFF	TGTGCCAGCAGCCCGGGGAGCGCGGTCAATGAGCAGTTCTTC
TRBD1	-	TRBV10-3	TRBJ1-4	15	CAIRGQGSTNEKLFF	TGTGCCATCAGAGGACAGGGTTCCACTAATGAAAAACTGTTTTTT
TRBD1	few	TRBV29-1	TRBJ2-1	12	CSAGQDGGEQFF	TGCAGCGCCGGACAGGATGGAGGTGAGCAGTTCTTC
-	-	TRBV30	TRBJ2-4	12	CAWEQGLNIQYF	TGTGCCTGGGAGCAGGGACTAAACATTCAGTACTTC
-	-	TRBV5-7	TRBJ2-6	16	CASSLRLRSGANVLTF	TGTGCCAGCAGCTTGCGACTGCGCTCTGGGGCCAACGTCCTGACTTTC
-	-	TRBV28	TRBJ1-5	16	CASTLYRFGGNQPQHF	TGTGCCAGCACTCTCTACCGCTTCGGAGGCAATCAGCCCCAGCATTTT
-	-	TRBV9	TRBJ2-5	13	CASSVSPQETQYF	TGTGCCAGCAGCGTAAGCCCCCAAGAGACCCAGTACTTC
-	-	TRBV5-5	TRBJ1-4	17	CASSFTPTGIADEKLFF	TGTGCCAGCAGCTTTACGCCCACAGGGATCGCGGATGAAAAACTGTTTTTT